Each of the 3 T cell receptor beta chains below was sequenced from the same sample in a study of CD4 T cells in relation to SARS-CoV-2 and coronaviruses. TCRdb's table, derived via immunoSEQ multiplex PCR, lists solely in-frame clones and lacks some. The profile shows more than 9,000 clones, more than 75% of them singletons. Sequencing used naive CD4+ T cells from PBMCs. Described subset: naive CD4+ T cells isolated by negative enrichment. The receptors shown here come from an adult with COVID-19.

The V call is TRBV19, the J call TRBJ1-2; D not certain. Trimming removed 7 bases at V and 4 bases at J, with 22 bases between. Looked up from germline, CDR1 is LNHDA and CDR2 is SQIVND (reference sequence). The CDR3 has 16 residues. CDR3 nucleotides: TGTGCCAGTACGCGGGGTACATCGGGGAATTTCTATGGCTACACCTTC. This gives the protein CASTRGTSGNFYGYTF.

The genes are TRBV6-5 and TRBJ1-2; D is undetermined. This CDR3 is built from 13 residues. The germline V gene encodes CDR1 MNHEY and CDR2 SVGAGI. Trimming took off 6 bases at V and 2 bases at J, with 10 bases between the two ends. This CDR3 reads CASRVASNYGYTF. In nucleotides, the CDR3 is TGTGCCAGCAGGGTGGCTTCGAACTATGGCTACACCTTC.

The V call is TRBV3-1 (or the pseudogene TRBV3-2), the J call TRBJ2-7; the D call may be TRBD1 or TRBD2 (5 bases each). CDR1 and CDR2 from the germline V gene are LGHDT and YNNKEL (reference sequence). The CDR3 consists of 15 residues. V was shortened by 2 bases and J by 0 bases, with 11 bases between the two germline ends. The CDR3 loop is CASSQTGSGSYEQYF. CDR3 nucleotides: TGTGCCAGCAGCCAAACAGGAAGCGGCTCCTACGAGCAGTACTTC.